This T cell receptor (beta chain) was profiled in a study of T cells in Graves' hyperthyroidism and ophthalmopathy. The CDR3 loop spans 16 amino acids. V was clipped by 5 bases and J by 9 bases; unmatched bases: 13. Germline V gene data show CDR1 as MNHEY and CDR2 as SMNVEV (reference sequence). Over 18 months, lack of ophthalmopathy progression marked Graves' hyperthyroidism as stable. Patients between 18 and 65 years old had hyperthyroidism, newly diagnosed and lasting under 2 months. Patients having uncontrolled infection, another autoimmune disease, pregnancy or lactation were not included. PBMCs were collected from a roughly 9.7 ml volume of fresh peripheral blood. In the case of this clonotype: A much larger clone lies a single base off, so this may be a read error.

Amplification yielded TCR beta CDR3 regions, with RNA transcripts as the source. The TCR CDR3 was amplified in a first-round RT-PCR using the HTBI primer set. TCRdb re-called the multiplex PCR reads through MiXCR, storing one row per CDR3 protein. Among about 210,000 distinct CDR3 sequences listed, approximately 17% were seen once. The sequence was collected from a man aged 50-59 years with Graves' hyperthyroidism. The sample taken for sequencing was blood. The chain carries TRBV27 and TRBJ2-1, with 10 positions matching TRBD2. CDR3 nucleotide sequence: TGTGCCAGCAGTCCCCTTCTAGCGGGAGAGCGGAGTGAGCAGTTCTTC. Translation: CASSPLLAGERSEQFF.